This record concerns one TCR beta chain sequence. Single viable CD3+CD4+CD8-CD45RO+ cells were sorted as the memory CD4+ T cells. Data came from immunoSEQ multiplex PCR; TCRdb stores just in-frame clones and leaves some out. This sample has 60,000 to 70,000 clones, with over 70% found just once. These data come from a study of memory CD4+ T cells and cytomegalovirus serostatus. The CDR3 runs to 12 residues. V was cut by 4 bases and J by 3 bases, with 4 bases left in between. Germline V gene lookup returns CDR1 SGHTA and CDR2 FQGNSA. The receptor was isolated from an adult in good health and CMV-seronegative. Some clones in this sample may be carry-over from other donors' samples. Sequences were obtained from memory CD4+ T cells from blood. This rearrangement joins TRBV7-2 to TRBJ1-5; D is undetermined. This CDR3 reads CASSSTNQPQHF. Here the CDR3 DNA reads TGTGCCAGCAGCTCGACCAATCAGCCCCAGCATTTT.